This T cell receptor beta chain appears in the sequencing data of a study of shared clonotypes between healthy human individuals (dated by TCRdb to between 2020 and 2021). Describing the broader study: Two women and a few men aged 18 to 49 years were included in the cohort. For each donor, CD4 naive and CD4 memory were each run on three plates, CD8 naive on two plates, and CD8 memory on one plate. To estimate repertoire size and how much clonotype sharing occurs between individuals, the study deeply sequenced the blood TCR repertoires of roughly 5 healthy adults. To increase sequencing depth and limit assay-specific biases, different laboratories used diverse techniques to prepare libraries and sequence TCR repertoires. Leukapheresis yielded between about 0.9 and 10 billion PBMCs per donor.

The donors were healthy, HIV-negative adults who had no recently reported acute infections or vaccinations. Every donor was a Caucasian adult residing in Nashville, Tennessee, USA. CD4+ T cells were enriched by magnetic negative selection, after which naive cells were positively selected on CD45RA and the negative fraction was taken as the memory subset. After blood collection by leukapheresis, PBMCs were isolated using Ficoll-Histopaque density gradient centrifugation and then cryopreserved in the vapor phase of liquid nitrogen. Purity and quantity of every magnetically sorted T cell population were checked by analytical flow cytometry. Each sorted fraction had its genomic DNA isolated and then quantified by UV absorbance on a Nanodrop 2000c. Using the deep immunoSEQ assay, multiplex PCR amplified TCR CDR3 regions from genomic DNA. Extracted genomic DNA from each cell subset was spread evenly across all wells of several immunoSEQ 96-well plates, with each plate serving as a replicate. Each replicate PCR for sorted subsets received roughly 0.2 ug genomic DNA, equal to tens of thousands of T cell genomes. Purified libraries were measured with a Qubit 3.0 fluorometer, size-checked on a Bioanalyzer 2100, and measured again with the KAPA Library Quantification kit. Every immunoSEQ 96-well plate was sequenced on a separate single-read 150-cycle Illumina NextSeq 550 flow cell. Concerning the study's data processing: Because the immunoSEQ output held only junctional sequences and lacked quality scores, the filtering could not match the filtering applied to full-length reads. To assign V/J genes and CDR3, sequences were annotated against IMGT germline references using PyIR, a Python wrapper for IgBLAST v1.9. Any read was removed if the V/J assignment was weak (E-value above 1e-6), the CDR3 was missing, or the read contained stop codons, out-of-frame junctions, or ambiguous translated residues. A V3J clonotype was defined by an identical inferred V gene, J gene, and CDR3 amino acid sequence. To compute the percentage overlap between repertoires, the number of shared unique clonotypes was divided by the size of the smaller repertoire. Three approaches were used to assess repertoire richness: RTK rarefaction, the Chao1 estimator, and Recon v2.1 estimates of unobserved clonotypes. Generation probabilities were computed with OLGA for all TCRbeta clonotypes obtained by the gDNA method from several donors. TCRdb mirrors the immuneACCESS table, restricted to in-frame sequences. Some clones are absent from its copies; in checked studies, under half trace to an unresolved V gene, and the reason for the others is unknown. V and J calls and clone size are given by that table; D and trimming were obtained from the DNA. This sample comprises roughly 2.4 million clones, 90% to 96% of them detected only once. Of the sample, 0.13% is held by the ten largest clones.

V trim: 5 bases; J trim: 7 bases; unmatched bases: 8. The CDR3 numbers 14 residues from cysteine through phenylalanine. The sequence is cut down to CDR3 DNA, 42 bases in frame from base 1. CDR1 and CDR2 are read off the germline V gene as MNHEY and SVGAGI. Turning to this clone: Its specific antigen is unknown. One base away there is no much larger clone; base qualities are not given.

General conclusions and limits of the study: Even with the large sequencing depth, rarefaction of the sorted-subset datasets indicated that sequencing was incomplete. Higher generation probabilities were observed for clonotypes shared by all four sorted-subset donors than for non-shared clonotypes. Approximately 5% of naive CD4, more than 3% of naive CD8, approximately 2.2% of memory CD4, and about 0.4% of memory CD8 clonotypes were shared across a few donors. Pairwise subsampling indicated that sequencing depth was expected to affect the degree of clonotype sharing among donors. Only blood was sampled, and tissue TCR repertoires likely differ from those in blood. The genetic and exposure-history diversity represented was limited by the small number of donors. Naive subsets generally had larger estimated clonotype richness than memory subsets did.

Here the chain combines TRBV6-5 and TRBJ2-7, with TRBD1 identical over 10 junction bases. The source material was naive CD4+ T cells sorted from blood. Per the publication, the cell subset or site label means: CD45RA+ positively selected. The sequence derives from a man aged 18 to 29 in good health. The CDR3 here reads CASSRQGAAREQYF. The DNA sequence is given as TGTGCCAGCAGTCGACAGGGGGCTGCTAGAGAGCAGTACTTC.